What follows describes a single T cell receptor beta chain. This CDR3 has 17 residues. V trimming: 9 bases; J trimming: 0 bases; junction bases outside the gene matches: 6. CDR1 KGHSH and CDR2 LQKENI come from the germline V gene. These data belong to a study of sequential checkpoint blockade in melanoma. Across the whole study: Arm A got nivolumab then ipilimumab; arm B the reverse, 1:1.

Clones were sequenced by immunoSEQ multiplex PCR, and TCRdb holds only the in-frame ones, with some missing. This table has some 4,700 clones, 25% to 30% appearing once. Treatment given: randomized to nivolumab then ipilimumab (arm A) or the reverse (arm B). This specimen was tumor tissue (inferred from file names), taken from a patient given nivolumab and ipilimumab in sequence. The rearrangement joins TRBV18 to TRBJ2-1, with 15 bases fitting TRBD2. The TCR was taken from a human donor with melanoma. The CDR3 DNA reads as TGTGCCAGTGGACTAGCGGGAGGGCCGAGCTCCTACAATGAGCAGTTCTTC. It encodes CASGLAGGPSSYNEQFF.